The table lists the clone carrying this TCR beta chain with many counts. The data stem from a study of kidney transplant recipient with SARS-CoV-2 infection. TCRdb reprocessed the reads with MiXCR, giving one entry per CDR3 protein. The table has about 250,000 distinct CDR3 sequences, under 35% seen once. V was shortened by 4 bases and J by 5 bases, with 6 bases between the two germline ends. CDR1 and CDR2 (germline): LGHNA, YNFKEQ. There are 12 residues in the CDR3. The source of this sequence is a male patient younger than 45 who had COVID-19 and was a kidney transplant recipient. The graft donor may be the source of some T cells. The sequencing used a blood sample, collected at baseline and between days 110 and 120 from a kidney transplant recipient. The chain uses TRBV4-2 and TRBJ2-1, with unresolved D. DNA of the CDR3: TGTGCCAGCAGCCTGAACCACAATGAGCAGTTCTTC. Protein sequence: CASSLNHNEQFF.